This TCR beta chain was retrieved from a study of blood T cell repertoires in COVID-19. In the study overall: Spain, Italy and the United States supplied samples that represented acute and convalescent COVID-19. PBMCs, B-cell-depleted T cells, or T cells were the source of the cDNA or gDNA that made up the material.

In the study's own analysis: Estimates of nucleated cell counts were drawn from the amplification of reference gene primers. Measured with immunoSEQ multiplex PCR; TCRdb has only the in-frame clones, and not every one. D and trimming were read from the DNA, whereas the V and J calls and clone size are those reported in that table. The data show some 250,000 clones, 70% to 90% seen once. Trimming removed 5 bases at V and 4 bases at J, with 6 bases between. CDR1 and CDR2 from the germline V gene are ENHRY and SYGVKD. CDR3 length equals 11 residues. The genes are TRBV10-3 and TRBJ2-7; D remains ambiguous. Sequenced material: peripheral blood. The receptor was isolated from a woman in her twenties or thirties with acute or convalescent COVID-19. CDR3 loop: CAISPQYEQYF. The CDR3 DNA reads as TGTGCCATCAGTCCCCAGTACGAGCAGTACTTC.